This TCR beta chain was recorded in a study of shared clonotypes between healthy human individuals. Clones were read by immunoSEQ multiplex PCR, and TCRdb kept only the in-frame ones, dropping some. Of about 1 million clones in the sample, roughly 70% were seen once. Points from the study as a whole: Among donors, the sharing of clonotypes was expected to be influenced by sequencing depth.

V was cut by 10 bases and J by 4 bases, with 19 bases left in between. Germline values: CDR1 MNHNS, CDR2 SASEGT. The CDR3 length is 14 residues. About this clone itself: Its matching antigen is unknown.

The gene calls are TRBV6-1 and TRBJ1-2; D is possibly TRBD1 (5 bases). Sequenced material: memory CD4+ T cells sorted from blood. Regarding subset: CD45RA-negative fraction. The sequence was collected from a man aged 18 to 29 in good health. Written as DNA, the CDR3 is TGTGCCACTTCGATGGGGGGGATCGGCTATGGCTACACCTTC. Amino acid sequence: CATSMGGIGYGYTF.